This is a list of T cell receptor beta chains from one sample in a study of human versus mouse CDR3 diversity and MHC coevolution. Using immunoSEQ multiplex PCR, the repertoire was profiled, and TCRdb retains in-frame clones only, with some absent. The sample records about 81,000 clones, 93% being singletons. Sequencing used naive CD4+ T cells from blood. Receptor source: a person aged 30 to 69 in good health. CDR3s include the opening cysteine and the closing phenylalanine or tryptophan. A D gene is named only where the DNA matches it firmly. Expanded clones are given a class, and other clones once, few, many or no size at all.

TRBD2,TRBJ2-1,TRBV18,NA,TGTGCCAGCTCACCGTCCAGCGGGAGCTACAATGAGCAGTTCTTC,CASSPSSGSYNEQFF
TRBD1,TRBJ2-2,TRBV27,once,TGTGCCAGCACCACCCAGGGGGCTTACACCGGGGAGCTGTTTTTT,CASTTQGAYTGELFF
TRBD2,TRBJ2-2,TRBV4-2,NA,TGTGCCAGCAGCACACCCCAGCGGGGGGGCCTAAATACCGGGGAGCTGTTTTTT,CASSTPQRGGLNTGELFF
TRBD1,TRBJ1-2,TRBV11-2,NA,TGTGCCAGCAGCTTAGAAAGCCCCGGGACAGCCCTTCCGGGTAACTATGGCTACACCTTC,CASSLESPGTALPGNYGYTF
TRBD1,TRBJ2-7,TRBV19,NA,TGTGCCAGTAGTTCCGGGACAGGAACCTACGAGCAGTACTTC,CASSSGTGTYEQYF
TRBD2,TRBJ2-7,TRBV30,NA,TGTGCCTGGGATACTAGCGGGAGGGGTGAGCAGTACTTC,CAWDTSGRGEQYF
TRBD2,TRBJ2-3,TRBV19,once,TGTGCCAGTAGGCCCGCTGCGGGAGGCACAGATACGCAGTATTTT,CASRPAAGGTDTQYF
TRBD2,TRBJ2-1,TRBV7-7,NA,TGTGCCAGCAGCTTAGTCGCGGGAGGCGAGAATGAGCAGTTCTTC,CASSLVAGGENEQFF
NA,TRBJ2-1,TRBV5-1,NA,TGCGCCAGCAGCTTGGAATTAACGAGTGAGCAGTTCTTC,CASSLELTSEQFF
NA,TRBJ1-5,TRBV18,NA,TGTGCCAGCTCACCCGCTTTGGAGGGGAGCTTGAATCAGCCCCAGCATTTT,CASSPALEGSLNQPQHF
NA,TRBJ2-7,TRBV5-1,NA,TGCGCCAGCAGCCTCCTCTCACAGAAAAACTACGAGCAGTACTTC,CASSLLSQKNYEQYF
NA,TRBJ2-3,TRBV9,NA,TGTGCCAGCAGCGTAGATGAAGGATCATACGGGTCTAGCACAGATACGCAGTATTTT,CASSVDEGSYGSSTDTQYF
NA,TRBJ1-3,TRBV9,NA,TGTGCCAGCAGCGTAGGGAGGCTCTCTGGAAACACCATATATTTT,CASSVGRLSGNTIYF
NA,TRBJ1-2,TRBV11-2,NA,TGTGCCAGCTCCGCAATGGACGGGGTCTATGGCTACACCTTC,CASSAMDGVYGYTF
NA,TRBJ1-3,TRBV19,NA,TGTGCCAGTAGCCAATGGGCCCCGAGTGGAAACACCATATATTTT,CASSQWAPSGNTIYF
NA,TRBJ1-2,TRBV19,few,TGTGCCAGTAGTACCCTCCATGGCTACACCTTC,CASSTLHGYTF
NA,TRBJ1-4,TRBV5-1,NA,TGCGCCAGCAGCCCCAACGGGGGAATCGGCGAAAAACTGTTTTTT,CASSPNGGIGEKLFF
NA,TRBJ2-7,TRBV27,NA,TGTGCCAGCAGTTTATTCTTGGGCCGGCCCTACGAGCAGTACTTC,CASSLFLGRPYEQYF
NA,TRBJ1-2,TRBV18,NA,TGTGCCAGCTCACCCACGGCGGGAGGGGATGGCTACACCTTC,CASSPTAGGDGYTF
NA,TRBJ2-7,TRBV5-3,NA,TGTGCCAGAAGCTTGGAAGTGAACGAGCAGTACTTC,CARSLEVNEQYF
NA,TRBJ1-5,TRBV23-1,NA,TGCGCCAGCAGTCTCCTCAGACAGCGCAATCAGCCCCAGCATTTT,CASSLLRQRNQPQHF
TRBD2,TRBJ2-3,TRBV19,once,TGTGCCAGTAGTATGGGACTAGCGTTCACAGATACGCAGTATTTT,CASSMGLAFTDTQYF
NA,TRBJ1-2,TRBV5-1,NA,TGCGCCAGCAGCTCTCGTGACAGCGTCTATGGCTACACCTTC,CASSSRDSVYGYTF
TRBD1,TRBJ1-5,TRBV7-8,NA,TGTGCCAGCAGCTTAGCGCTAACAGGGGTAAACAATCAGCCCCAGCATTTT,CASSLALTGVNNQPQHF
NA,TRBJ2-1,TRBV19,NA,TGTGCCAGTAGTATGGGGGACACCCCATACAATGAGCAGTTCTTC,CASSMGDTPYNEQFF
NA,TRBJ2-7,TRBV19,NA,TGTGCCAGTAGTACTGACATCTACGAGCAGTACTTC,CASSTDIYEQYF
NA,TRBJ2-5,TRBV10-3,NA,TGTGCCATCAGTGATAGGGAGATGGAGACCCAGTACTTC,CAISDREMETQYF
NA,TRBJ2-2,TRBV5-1,NA,TGCGCCAGCAGCCCGACAACCCAAGGGGCCGGGGAGCTGTTTTTT,CASSPTTQGAGELFF
TRBD1,TRBJ2-1,TRBV6-4,NA,TGTGCCAGCAGTAAAGGACAGGGCTCCTACAATGAGCAGTTCTTC,CASSKGQGSYNEQFF
NA,TRBJ1-1,TRBV7-2,NA,TGTGCCAGCAGCTTAGTTCAGGGGACCACTGAAGCTTTCTTT,CASSLVQGTTEAFF
NA,TRBJ1-1,TRBV21-1,once,TGTGCCAGCAGCAAAGATTGGCGGGTTAACACTGAAGCTTTCTTT,CASSKDWRVNTEAFF
TRBD1,TRBJ2-5,TRBV7-2,once,TGTGCCAGCAGCTTAAACAGGGGGGAGACCCAGTACTTC,CASSLNRGETQYF
TRBD1,TRBJ2-7,TRBV9,NA,TGTGCCAGCAGCGTAGGGGACAGCCACTACGAGCAGTACTTC,CASSVGDSHYEQYF
TRBD1,TRBJ1-5,TRBV7-9,NA,TGTGCCAGCAGCTTATCAACAGGGGATGTGCCCCAGCATTTT,CASSLSTGDVPQHF
NA,TRBJ1-2,TRBV9,NA,TGTGCCAGCAGCGTAGTAGGGGAGGCCTATGGCTACACCTTC,CASSVVGEAYGYTF
TRBD1,TRBJ1-5,TRBV7-2,NA,TGTGCCAGCAGCTTAGGGACAGGGGGCAGGAATCAGCCCCAGCATTTT,CASSLGTGGRNQPQHF
TRBD1,TRBJ2-7,TRBV27,NA,TGTGCGATTAGGGGACAGGGGTCCTACGAGCAGTACTTC,CAIRGQGSYEQYF
NA,TRBJ2-7,TRBV7-2,NA,TGTGCCAGCAGCCCCATCCTTGTAGGGGGCTACGAGCAGTACTTC,CASSPILVGGYEQYF
TRBD2,TRBJ2-2,TRBV2,NA,TGTGCCAGCAGGAGACTAGCAGGAGTCACCGGGGAGCTGTTTTTT,CASRRLAGVTGELFF
NA,TRBJ1-2,TRBV18,NA,TGTGCCAGCTCCCCCGTGGCGGGGGGGTTCTATGGCTACACCTTC,CASSPVAGGFYGYTF
TRBD1,TRBJ1-2,TRBV6-6,NA,TGTGCCATCGCGGACCTGGACAGGAGTAACTATGGCTACACCTTC,CAIADLDRSNYGYTF
TRBD1,TRBJ2-1,TRBV7-2,NA,TGTGCCAGCAGCCATGGGACAGGAGAGCAGTTCTTC,CASSHGTGEQFF
NA,TRBJ1-2,TRBV7-2,once,TGTGCCAACATTTATGGCTACACCTTC,CANIYGYTF
TRBD2,TRBJ2-1,TRBV7-3,once,TGTGCCAGCAGCTCTATCCCGGGACTAGCGGGAAATGAGCAGTTCTTC,CASSSIPGLAGNEQFF
TRBD1,TRBJ1-5,TRBV19,NA,TGTGCCAGTAGTGACAGGGGAAGCAATCAGCCCCAGCATTTT,CASSDRGSNQPQHF
NA,TRBJ2-7,TRBV7-9,NA,TGTGCCAGCGGGTCCTCGGGGCAGGGGCGTTCCGAGCAGTACTTC,CASGSSGQGRSEQYF
NA,TRBJ1-4,TRBV15,NA,TGTGCCACCAGCAGGGCCCAATACGGGGAAAAACTGTTTTTT,CATSRAQYGEKLFF
NA,TRBJ2-1,TRBV30,once,TGTGCCTGGAGTGGGGCCGGGACTTTGCAGTTCTTC,CAWSGAGTLQFF
NA,TRBJ1-3,TRBV30,NA,TGTGCCTGGAGTGGTGGAGACTCTGGAAACACCATATATTTT,CAWSGGDSGNTIYF
NA,TRBJ1-1,TRBV28,NA,TGTGCCAGCAGTGGACAGATTGAAACTGAAGCTTTCTTT,CASSGQIETEAFF
TRBD1,TRBJ2-3,TRBV29-1,NA,TGCAGCATCGGACAGGGGACGAATACGCAGTATTTT,CSIGQGTNTQYF
TRBD2,TRBJ2-5,TRBV5-8,NA,TGTGCCAGCAGCTTGAGCGTAACCTGGGGAGGGGAGACCCAGTACTTC,CASSLSVTWGGETQYF
NA,TRBJ1-2,TRBV6-6,NA,TGTGCCAGCAGTGACCCAGGGGAAATATTCTATGGCTACACCTTC,CASSDPGEIFYGYTF